This TCR beta chain is drawn from a study of cytomegalovirus exposure and HLA in healthy donors. The CDR3 length is 15 residues. Germline CDR1 reads SGHRS; CDR2 reads YFSETQ. The J segment lost 2 bases and the V segment lost 1 base, leaving 5 bases of the junction unmatched. The PCR made use of 60 Vbeta and 13 Jbeta primers. Sequencing used immunoSEQ multiplex PCR; TCRdb keeps in-frame clones, though not all of them. The sample contains fewer than 200,000 clones, roughly 84% of which appear only once. Input material: PBMCs. The TCR sequence derives from a man younger than 40 in good health and CMV-seronegative. The chain carries TRBV5-1 and TRBJ2-5; 7 bases agree with TRBD1. The CDR3 is CASSLTDRAQETQYF. The CDR3, as DNA: TGCGCCAGCAGCTTGACTGACAGGGCTCAAGAGACCCAGTACTTC.